This T cell receptor (beta chain) was documented in a study of long-term antiretroviral therapy in people with HIV. There are 14 residues in the CDR3. The germline gives CDR1 MNHNY, CDR2 SVGAGI (reference sequence). Trimming took 0 bases from V and 7 from J, leaving 10 bases between them. Assay version v3.0 of immunoSEQ was used, and it was run at survey level. Using immunoSEQ multiplex PCR, the repertoire was profiled, and TCRdb retains in-frame clones only, with some absent. The data contain over 25,000 clones, more than 65% of them singletons. Specimen: unsorted PBMCs, collected 1.1 years before starting antiretroviral therapy. The sequence derives from a woman aged 25 to 39 with HIV. The chain employs TRBV6-6 and TRBJ1-3; the D is unclear. CDR3 nucleotides: TGTGCCAGCAGTTACTCTCCTTTGAGGAACACCATATATTTT. Translation: CASSYSPLRNTIYF.